Listed below are T cell receptor beta chains from one sample, sequenced in a study of blood T cell repertoires in COVID-19. Produced via immunoSEQ multiplex PCR; TCRdb's table is partial and in-frame only. This table holds more than 300,000 clones, 85% to 90% found once. The sequenced sample was PBMCs or T cells enriched from blood (not recorded which). The source of these receptors is a woman younger than 30 who had recovered from COVID-19. The CDR3 runs from the conserved cysteine through the conserved F or W. D genes are given only for firm matches. Clone size is not always given. Where it is, it says once, few, many or a class for expanded clones.

size | J | D | V | DNA | CDR3
- | TRBJ2-3 | - | TRBV9 | TGTGCCAGCAGCGTAACAGCCACAAACACAGATACGCAGTATTTT | CASSVTATNTDTQYF
- | TRBJ1-3 | TRBD1 | TRBV7-2 | TGTGCCAGCAGCCCGGGACAGCTTAGGGGCACCATATATTTT | CASSPGQLRGTIYF
- | TRBJ2-3 | TRBD2 | TRBV9 | TGTGCCAGCAGCGCTCTAGCGGGGGGCGGGGATACGCAGTATTTT | CASSALAGGGDTQYF
- | TRBJ1-2 | - | TRBV10-3 | TGTGCCATCAGTGAGTCGGTGGCAGGGGATGGCTACACCTTC | CAISESVAGDGYTF
- | TRBJ1-2 | - | TRBV9 | TGTGCCAGCAGCGTAGAGGGGGGAGGGGTTTCCCTCGCCTTC | CASSVEGGGVSLAF
- | TRBJ2-4 | - | TRBV4-2 | TGTGCCAGCAGCCAAGAGGGTAGCGTGCAAAACATTCAGTACTTC | CASSQEGSVQNIQYF
- | TRBJ1-1 | - | TRBV6-1 | TGTGCCAGCAGTGACCCAGACACTGAAGCTTTCTTT | CASSDPDTEAFF
- | TRBJ1-1 | TRBD1 | TRBV6-5 | TGTGCCAGCAGGAGGGACAGGGCGAACACTGAAGCTTTCTTT | CASRRDRANTEAFF
- | TRBJ2-2 | - | TRBV29-1 | TGCAGCGTTGGGCAGACGAACACCGGGGAGCTGTTTTTT | CSVGQTNTGELFF
- | TRBJ2-5 | TRBD1 | TRBV5-1 | TGCGCCAGTCTCGCCACAGGGGGGACCCAGTACTTC | CASLATGGTQYF
- | TRBJ1-1 | - | TRBV9 | TGTGCCAAAAGGACTGGAAACACTGAAGCTTTCTTT | CAKRTGNTEAFF
- | TRBJ2-2 | - | TRBV9 | TGTGCCAGCAGTGGCTTGAACACCGGGGAGCTGTTTTTT | CASSGLNTGELFF
- | TRBJ1-1 | TRBD1 | TRBV9 | TGTGCCAGCAGCGTAGCTGGTCAGGGGGTGATGAACACTGAAGCTTTCTTT | CASSVAGQGVMNTEAFF
- | TRBJ2-1 | TRBD2 | TRBV2 | TGTGCCAGCAGTGAAGTAGCGGGGACCTCCTACAATGAGCAGTTCTTC | CASSEVAGTSYNEQFF
- | TRBJ2-1 | TRBD1 | TRBV5-1 | TGCGCCAGCAGCTTCCACAGGGGGCGGGGTATTGGTGAGCAGTTCTTC | CASSFHRGRGIGEQFF
once | TRBJ1-1 | - | TRBV6-6 | TGTGCCAGCAGCCTTACCCGGGACACTGAAGCTTTCTTT | CASSLTRDTEAFF
- | TRBJ2-1 | - | TRBV10-3 | TGTGCCATCAGTGGGGGGGTAATGGAAGTCTCCTACAATGAGCAGTTCTTC | CAISGGVMEVSYNEQFF
- | TRBJ1-1 | TRBD1 | TRBV7-9 | TGTGCCAGCAGCTTAGCGGGGACAGGGGTCTACACTGAAGCTTTCTTT | CASSLAGTGVYTEAFF
- | TRBJ1-5 | - | TRBV6-2/TRBV6-3 | TGTGCCAGCAGTTTTCCCAGCAGCTCAGGGTTAAGCAATCAGCCCCAGCATTTT | CASSFPSSSGLSNQPQHF
- | TRBJ2-5 | - | TRBV7-3 | TGTGCCAGCAGCCGAGGGGGGGAATCGGAGACCCAGTACTTC | CASSRGGESETQYF
- | TRBJ1-4 | - | TRBV19 | TGTGCCAGTAGAACGGACGGACAGAGATTTAATGAAAAACTGTTTTTT | CASRTDGQRFNEKLFF
- | TRBJ1-6 | TRBD1 | TRBV30 | TGTGCCTGGAGTACCACCCGGGACAGCTTTTCACCCCTCCACTTT | CAWSTTRDSFSPLHF
- | TRBJ1-6 | - | TRBV3-1/TRBV3-2 | TGTGCCAGCAGCCTTAGGGGGGGCAGCTCCTATAATTCACCCCTCCACTTT | CASSLRGGSSYNSPLHF
few | TRBJ1-4 | TRBD1 | TRBV5-1 | TGCGCCAGCAGCTTACAGGGGGTGTTCGAAAAACTGTTTTTT | CASSLQGVFEKLFF
once | TRBJ2-3 | TRBD1 | TRBV9 | TGTGCCAGCAGCGTAGGGGCAGGGGGAGATACGCAGTATTTT | CASSVGAGGDTQYF
- | TRBJ1-1 | TRBD1 | TRBV5-1 | TGCGCCAGCAGCTGGGCAGGGGGTTTAAACACTGAAGCTTTCTTT | CASSWAGGLNTEAFF
- | TRBJ1-2 | - | TRBV19 | TGTGCCAGTAGTCGCGTGGGCTACACCTTC | CASSRVGYTF
- | TRBJ2-7 | TRBD2 | TRBV7-9 | TGTGCCAGCAGCTTAGTGGCTAGCGGGGACTCCTACGAGCAGTACTTC | CASSLVASGDSYEQYF
- | TRBJ1-5 | - | TRBV4-1 | TGCGCCAGCAGCACAAGAATAAATCAGCCCCAGCATTTT | CASSTRINQPQHF
- | TRBJ1-1 | - | TRBV11-1 | TGTGCCGTCAGGGAGGGCACTGAAGCTTTCTTT | CAVREGTEAFF
- | TRBJ2-7 | - | TRBV6-5 | TGTGCCAGCAGTTACTCCCACTACGAGCAGTACTTC | CASSYSHYEQYF
once | TRBJ2-5 | TRBD2 | TRBV19 | TGTGCCAGTAGGGATAGCGGGGGCCTCCAAGAGACCCAGTACTTC | CASRDSGGLQETQYF
- | TRBJ1-2 | - | TRBV14 | TGTGCCAGCAGCCTACAGGGTGGCTATGGCTACACCTTC | CASSLQGGYGYTF
once | TRBJ2-4 | - | TRBV6-6 | TGTGCCAGCAGTCCGGCGAGGGACATTCAGTACTTC | CASSPARDIQYF
- | TRBJ1-1 | TRBD1 | TRBV19 | TGTGCCAGTAGTGTTGGACAGGGGCGGAACACTGAAGCTTTCTTT | CASSVGQGRNTEAFF
- | TRBJ1-1 | TRBD1 | TRBV6-5 | TGTGCCAGCAGTCGCGGACAGGGGGAAGCTTTCTTT | CASSRGQGEAFF